The next 16 T cell receptor beta chains were all read from a single sample in a study of cytotoxic CD8 clonotypes in ibrutinib-treated CLL. Measured with immunoSEQ multiplex PCR; TCRdb has only the in-frame clones, and not every one. The sample comprises tens of thousands of clones, about 86% of which are singletons, and under 7% rests with the top ten. Sample: PBMCs, taken before ibrutinib treatment. These receptors were taken from a human donor with chronic lymphocytic leukemia.

Worth noting for this clone: A junction boundary mismatches the germline segment, possibly from a read error. V usage is TRBV28 and J usage is TRBJ1-1; tentatively, D is TRBD1 (5 bases). This CDR3 is built from 11 residues. The germline CDR1 and CDR2 sequences are MDHEN and SYDVKM. CDR3 in amino acids: CASSLVREKIF. The DNA of the CDR3 is TGTGCCAGCAGTTTGGTCAGGGAAAAGATCTTT.

The chain combines TRBV2 with TRBJ2-7; TRBD1 aligns across 9 bases. Germline-derived CDR1 and CDR2 are SNHLY and FYNNEI. The CDR3 sequence is 14 residues long. V was pared by 7 bases and J by 2 bases, with 6 bases of the junction left unmatched. The CDR3 sequence is CASNSGTGPYEQYF. CDR3 DNA sequence: TGTGCCAGCAATTCCGGGACAGGGCCCTACGAGCAGTACTTC.

This chain links TRBV4-1 with TRBJ2-5, with TRBD2 identical over 7 bases. The germline V gene has CDR1 MGHRA and CDR2 YSYEKL. The CDR3 length is 15 residues. J gave up 5 bases and V 4 bases, and 10 bases lay outside the gene matches. Written as DNA, the CDR3 is TGCGCCAGCAGCCTGGCCGGGGGGTACTGGGAGACCCAGTACTTC. This sequence encodes CASSLAGGYWETQYF.

This chain connects TRBV28 to TRBJ2-3, with 7 bases fitting TRBD1. Germline CDR1 reads MDHEN; CDR2 reads SYDVKM. This CDR3 contains 15 residues. The V gene end was trimmed by 6 bases and the J gene end by 2 bases; junction bases not matched to a gene: 8. The CDR3 here is CASSPDRETTDTQYF. CDR3 DNA sequence: TGTGCCAGCAGCCCCGACAGGGAGACCACAGATACGCAGTATTTT.

This chain links TRBV5-4 with TRBJ2-7; TRBD1 matches at 9 bases. Germline CDR1 is SGHNT and CDR2 is YYREEE (reference sequence). The CDR3 totals 13 residues. V gave up 2 bases and J gave up 7 bases; unmatched junction bases: 4. The CDR3 bases are TGTGCCAGCAGCTTTGACAGGGGGAGGGAGCAGTACTTC. Amino acid sequence: CASSFDRGREQYF.

The V and J genes are TRBV9 and TRBJ2-1; 10 bases are a match to TRBD2. Germline CDR1 reads SGDLS; CDR2 reads YYNGEE. This CDR3 is built from 17 residues. With 4 bases clipped from V and 6 bases from J, the junction kept 13 bases outside the gene matches. CDR3 residues: CASSPQVAGGGSNEQFF. The CDR3 region has the DNA TGTGCCAGCAGCCCCCAGGTAGCGGGAGGAGGAAGCAATGAGCAGTTCTTC. The entire variable domain, with the rest obtained from reference TRBV9 and TRBJ2-1, is as follows: DSGVTQTPKHLITATGQRVTLRCSPRSGDLSVYWYQQSLDQGLQFLIQYYNGEERAKGNILERFSAQQFPDLHSELNLSSLELGDSALYFCASSPQVAGGGSNEQFFGPGTRLTVL.

The gene calls are TRBV5-3 and TRBJ1-4; D is undetermined. TRBV5-3 is given ORF status, its function remaining uncertain. The CDR3 has 16 residues. The V end lost 2 bases, the J end lost 3 bases, and 14 bases lay between the germline ends. CDR3 sequence (DNA): TGTGCCAGAAGCTTAGAGGGAAGCCGGTCTAATGAAAAACTGTTTTTT. Translated: CARSLEGSRSNEKLFF.

The V call is TRBV19, the J call TRBJ2-7, with 11 bases identical to TRBD1. This CDR3 is 14 amino acids long. Germline CDR1 is LNHDA and CDR2 is SQIVND (reference sequence). J was trimmed by 6 bases and V by 5 bases; bases with no gene match: 6. CDR3 in DNA: TGTGCCAGTAGTGGGACAGGGGGGTCTCGCGAGCAGTACTTC. It translates to CASSGTGGSREQYF.

The CDR3 loop is CASSVGTAAGGAFF. CDR3 nucleotides: TGTGCCAGCAGCGTAGGGACCGCCGCGGGGGGCGCTTTCTTT. V is TRBV9 and J is TRBJ1-1; a possible D gene is TRBD1 (6 bases). Germline values: CDR1 SGDLS, CDR2 YYNGEE. V lost 0 bases and J lost 11, with 17 bases in between. This CDR3 has 14 amino acids.

The gene calls are TRBV10-3 and TRBJ2-7; D tentatively fits TRBD1 or TRBD2 (5 bases each). CDR3 length: 16 residues. CDR1 is ENHRY, CDR2 SYGVKD, per germline. V was trimmed by 0 bases and J by 3 bases, leaving 15 bases between them. The DNA for the CDR3 is TGTGCCATCAGTGAGTCGAATTTAGGGGAGCGCTACGAGCAGTACTTC. Protein product: CAISESNLGERYEQYF.

This clone was counted a single time. CDR3 nucleotide sequence: TGTGCCTGGAAAGACCAGGGTGAGAACACTGAAGCTTTCTTT. It encodes CAWKDQGENTEAFF. The chain uses TRBV30 and TRBJ1-1, with a possible D match to TRBD1 (5 bases). The CDR3 contains 14 residues. CDR1 and CDR2 (germline): GTSNPN, SVGIG (reference sequence). The ends were cut back, 4 bases at V and 1 base at J, with 13 bases in the middle.

The chain combines TRBV15 with TRBJ2-4; TRBD2 might be the D (5 bases). CDR1 and CDR2 (germline): LNHNV, YYDKDF (reference sequence). V was clipped by 0 bases and J by 1 base, with 13 bases between them. This CDR3 contains 17 residues. The CDR3 sequence is CATSRDLSWEAKNIQYF. In nucleotides, the CDR3 is TGTGCCACCAGCAGAGACCTTTCCTGGGAGGCCAAAAACATTCAGTACTTC. The entire variable domain, with the rest obtained from reference TRBV15 and TRBJ2-4, is as follows: DAMVIQNPRYQVTQFGKPVTLSCSQTLNHNVMYWYQQKSSQAPKLLFHYYDKDFNNEADTPDNFQSRRPNTSFCFLDIRSPGLGDTAMYLCATSRDLSWEAKNIQYFGAGTRLSVL.

The rearrangement links TRBV5-5 to TRBJ2-7; 13 positions agree with TRBD2. CDR1 SGHKS and CDR2 YYEKEE come from the germline V gene (reference sequence). Trimming removed 4 bases from V and 5 bases from J; junction bases left unmatched: 15. This CDR3 is 18 amino acids long. CDR3 sequence: CASSQYGLAGEFFDEQYF. The CDR3 DNA reads TGTGCCAGCAGCCAATATGGACTAGCGGGAGAGTTCTTCGACGAGCAGTACTTC.

The chain uses TRBV29-1 and TRBJ1-5; D unresolved. CDR3 length: 14 amino acids. CDR1 SQVTM and CDR2 ANQGSEA come from the germline V gene. Deletions cut 7 bases from V and 2 bases from J, with 15 bases between. The CDR3 reads CSDKSWGGNQPQHF. In DNA form, the CDR3 reads TGCAGCGACAAATCATGGGGTGGCAATCAGCCCCAGCATTTT.

The chain combines TRBV7-2 with TRBJ1-2; D is unclear. The V and J ends lost 4 bases and 3 bases respectively, with 12 bases between them. The germline V gene encodes CDR1 SGHTA and CDR2 FQGNSA. This CDR3 has 14 amino acids. CDR3 amino acids: CASSSDLADYGYTF. The CDR3 nucleotides read TGTGCCAGCAGCTCAGACTTAGCGGACTATGGCTACACCTTC.

In its sample, this clone was seen a few times. This chain joins TRBV9 and TRBJ2-7; tentative D call: TRBD2 (6 bases). Trimming shortened V by 3 bases and J by 6 bases, and 13 bases separated the two germline ends. This CDR3 is 13 amino acids long. Germline V CDR1 and CDR2: SGDLS, YYNGEE. In DNA, the CDR3 is TGTGCCAGCAGCGCCCGGGGGAATCGCGAGCAGTACTTC. Its protein is CASSARGNREQYF.